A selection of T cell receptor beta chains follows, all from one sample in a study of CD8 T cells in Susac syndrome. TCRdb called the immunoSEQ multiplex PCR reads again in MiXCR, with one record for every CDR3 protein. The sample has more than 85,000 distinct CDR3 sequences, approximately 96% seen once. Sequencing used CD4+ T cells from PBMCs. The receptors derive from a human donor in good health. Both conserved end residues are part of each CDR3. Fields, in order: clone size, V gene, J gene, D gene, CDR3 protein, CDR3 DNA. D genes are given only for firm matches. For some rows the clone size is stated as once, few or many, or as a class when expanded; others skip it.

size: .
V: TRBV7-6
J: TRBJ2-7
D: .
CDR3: CASSEDQGPYEQYF
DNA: TGTGCCAGCAGCGAAGATCAGGGTCCCTACGAGCAGTACTTC

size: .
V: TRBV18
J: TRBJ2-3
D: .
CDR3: CASSPPGSEDTQYF
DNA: TGTGCCAGCTCACCGCCGGGGAGCGAAGATACGCAGTATTTT

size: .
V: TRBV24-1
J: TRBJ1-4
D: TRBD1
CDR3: CATSDTGTGDEKLFF
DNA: TGTGCCACCAGTGACACCGGGACAGGGGATGAAAAACTGTTTTTT

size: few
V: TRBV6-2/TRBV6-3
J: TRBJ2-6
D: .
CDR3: CASSYSGANVLTF
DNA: TGTGCCAGCAGTTACTCTGGGGCCAACGTCCTGACTTTC

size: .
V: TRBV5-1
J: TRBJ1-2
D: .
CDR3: CASSFQANYGYTF
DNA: TGCGCCAGCAGCTTCCAGGCCAACTATGGCTACACCTTC

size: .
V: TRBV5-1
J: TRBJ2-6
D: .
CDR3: CASSPGLTGANVLTF
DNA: TGCGCCAGCAGTCCGGGGCTCACTGGGGCCAACGTCCTGACTTTC

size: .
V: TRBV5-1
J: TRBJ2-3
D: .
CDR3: CASSWTTRTEDTQYF
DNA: TGCGCCAGCAGCTGGACCACCCGGACCGAAGATACGCAGTATTTT

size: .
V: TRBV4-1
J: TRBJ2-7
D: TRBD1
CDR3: CASSQPTGGEQYF
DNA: TGCGCCAGCAGCCAACCCACAGGGGGCGAGCAGTACTTC

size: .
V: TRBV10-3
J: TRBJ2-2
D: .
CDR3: CAIGGQGGNTGELFF
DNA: TGTGCCATCGGTGGCCAGGGAGGGAACACCGGGGAGCTGTTTTTT

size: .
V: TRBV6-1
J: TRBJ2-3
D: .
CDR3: CACLRAGPDTQYF
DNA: TGTGCCTGCCTTCGGGCGGGCCCAGATACGCAGTATTTT

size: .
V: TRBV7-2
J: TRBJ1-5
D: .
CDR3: CASSLESVQGSQPQHF
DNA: TGTGCCAGCAGCTTAGAGTCCGTACAGGGTAGCCAGCCCCAGCATTTT

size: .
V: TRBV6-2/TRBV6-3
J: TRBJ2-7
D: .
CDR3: CASNPPGFKQYF
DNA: TGTGCCAGCAACCCTCCCGGATTCAAGCAGTACTTC

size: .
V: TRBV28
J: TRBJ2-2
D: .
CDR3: CASIRPPGLTGELFF
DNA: TGTGCCAGCATCCGACCTCCGGGACTCACCGGGGAGCTGTTTTTT

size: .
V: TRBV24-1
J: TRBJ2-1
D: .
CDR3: CATSDPYRKASYNEQFF
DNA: TGTGCCACCAGTGATCCGTACAGGAAGGCATCCTACAATGAGCAGTTCTTC

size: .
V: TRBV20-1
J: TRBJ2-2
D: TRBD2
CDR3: CSAKGLAGGAGELFF
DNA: TGCAGTGCTAAGGGACTAGCGGGAGGCGCCGGGGAGCTGTTTTTT

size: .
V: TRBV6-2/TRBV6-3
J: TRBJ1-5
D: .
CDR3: CASSLGGRLGNQPQHF
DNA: TGTGCCAGCAGTCTCGGTGGGAGGCTGGGGAATCAGCCCCAGCATTTT

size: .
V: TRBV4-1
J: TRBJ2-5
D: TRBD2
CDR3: CASSQVLAGGEETQYF
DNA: TGCGCCAGCAGCCAAGTACTAGCGGGAGGTGAAGAGACCCAGTACTTC

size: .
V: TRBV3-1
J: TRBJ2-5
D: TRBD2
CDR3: CASRQAGAQETQYF
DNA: TGTGCCAGCAGACAAGCGGGGGCCCAAGAGACCCAGTACTTC

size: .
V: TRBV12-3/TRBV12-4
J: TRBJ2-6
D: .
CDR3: CASRAGRRSGANVLTF
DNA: TGTGCCAGCAGGGCGGGCCGCCGCTCTGGGGCCAACGTCCTGACTTTC

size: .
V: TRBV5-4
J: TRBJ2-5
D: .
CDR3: CASSLPSSETQYF
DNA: TGTGCCAGCAGCTTGCCCTCTAGCGAGACCCAGTACTTC

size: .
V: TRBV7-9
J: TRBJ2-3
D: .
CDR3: CASSLFGGTDTDTQYF
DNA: TGTGCCAGCAGCTTATTTGGCGGGACAGACACAGATACGCAGTATTTT

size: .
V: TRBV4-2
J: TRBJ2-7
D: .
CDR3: CASSQGGGGYYEQYF
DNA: TGTGCCAGCAGCCAAGGGGGAGGGGGTTACTACGAGCAGTACTTC

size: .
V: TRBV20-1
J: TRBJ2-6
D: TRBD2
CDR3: CSARVTSGGSGANVLTF
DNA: TGCAGTGCTAGAGTGACTAGCGGGGGCTCTGGGGCCAACGTCCTGACTTTC

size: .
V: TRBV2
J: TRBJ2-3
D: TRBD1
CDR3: CASTYLDRVTDTQYF
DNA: TGTGCCAGCACCTACCTTGACAGGGTCACAGATACGCAGTATTTT

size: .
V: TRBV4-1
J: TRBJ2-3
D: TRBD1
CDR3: CASSQVPKGQGATDTQYF
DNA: TGCGCCAGCAGCCAAGTTCCTAAGGGACAGGGGGCAACAGATACGCAGTATTTT

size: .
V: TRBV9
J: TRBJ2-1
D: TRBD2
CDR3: CASSVEGLAGASNEQFF
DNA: TGTGCCAGCAGCGTCGAAGGTCTAGCGGGGGCATCGAATGAGCAGTTCTTC

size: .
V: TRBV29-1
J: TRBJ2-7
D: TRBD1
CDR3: CSVRDRGPRGSGLVYEQYF
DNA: TGCAGCGTTCGGGACAGGGGGCCCCGGGGGTCGGGACTAGTCTACGAGCAGTACTTC

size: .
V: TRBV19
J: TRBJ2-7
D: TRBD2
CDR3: CASSTTPGLAGAEQYF
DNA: TGTGCCAGTAGTACGACACCGGGACTAGCGGGAGCCGAGCAGTACTTC

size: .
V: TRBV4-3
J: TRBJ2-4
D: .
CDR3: CASSQGQQAKNIQYF
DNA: TGCGCCAGCAGCCAAGGACAACAAGCCAAAAACATTCAGTACTTC

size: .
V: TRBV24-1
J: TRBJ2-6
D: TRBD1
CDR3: CATSDLWADRVDSGANVLTF
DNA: TGTGCCACCAGTGATTTGTGGGCTGACAGGGTAGACTCTGGGGCCAACGTCCTGACTTTC

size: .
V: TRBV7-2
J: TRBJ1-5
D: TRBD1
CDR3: CASSLVGVDRAYQPQHF
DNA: TGTGCCAGCAGCTTAGTGGGCGTCGACAGGGCTTATCAGCCCCAGCATTTT

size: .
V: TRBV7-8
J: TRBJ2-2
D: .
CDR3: CASSPAGELFF
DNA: TGTGCCAGCAGCCCAGCCGGGGAGCTGTTTTTT

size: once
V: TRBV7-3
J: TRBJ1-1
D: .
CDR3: CPVRWLYTEAFF
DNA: TGCCCGGTACGCTGGTTGTACACTGAAGCTTTCTTT

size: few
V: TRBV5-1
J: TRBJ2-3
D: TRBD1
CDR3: CASSQDRGTDTQYF
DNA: TGCGCCAGCAGCCAGGACAGGGGCACAGATACGCAGTATTTT

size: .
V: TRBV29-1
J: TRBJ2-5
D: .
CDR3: CSGDRDQETQYF
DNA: TGCAGCGGAGACAGAGACCAAGAGACCCAGTACTTC

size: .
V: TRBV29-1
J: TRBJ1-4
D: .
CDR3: CSVAWNEKLFF
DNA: TGCAGCGTTGCCTGGAATGAAAAACTGTTTTTT

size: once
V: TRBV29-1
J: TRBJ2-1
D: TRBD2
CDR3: CSGGSGSYNEQFF
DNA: TGCAGCGGCGGGAGTGGGTCCTACAATGAGCAGTTCTTC

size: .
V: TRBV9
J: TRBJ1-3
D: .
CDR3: CASSVLSTLISGNTIYF
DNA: TGTGCCAGCAGCGTTCTATCGACGTTGATCTCTGGAAACACCATATATTTT

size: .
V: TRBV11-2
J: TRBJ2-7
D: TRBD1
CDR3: CASSSTRGQGTYEQYF
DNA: TGTGCCAGCAGCTCCACACGCGGACAGGGGACCTACGAGCAGTACTTC

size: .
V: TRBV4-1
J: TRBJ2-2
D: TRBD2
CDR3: CASSPQGTSGIGELFF
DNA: TGCGCCAGCAGCCCACAAGGGACTAGCGGAATCGGGGAGCTGTTTTTT

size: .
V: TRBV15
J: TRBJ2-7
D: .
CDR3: CATSTSFAASDEQYF
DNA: TGTGCCACCAGCACAAGTTTTGCAGCCAGCGACGAGCAGTACTTC

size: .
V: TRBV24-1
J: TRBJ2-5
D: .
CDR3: CATSGEDRTQYF
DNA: TGTGCCACCAGTGGGGAAGACAGGACCCAGTACTTC

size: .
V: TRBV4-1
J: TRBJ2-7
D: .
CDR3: CASSQPLAEQYF
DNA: TGCGCCAGCAGCCAACCTCTAGCCGAGCAGTACTTC

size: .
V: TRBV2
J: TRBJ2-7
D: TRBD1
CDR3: CASSQGQTSSYEQYF
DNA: TGTGCCAGCAGCCAGGGACAGACGAGCTCCTACGAGCAGTACTTC

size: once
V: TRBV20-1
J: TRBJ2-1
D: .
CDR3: CSAREGALVLNEQFF
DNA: TGCAGTGCTAGAGAAGGGGCTCTAGTTTTAAATGAGCAGTTCTTC

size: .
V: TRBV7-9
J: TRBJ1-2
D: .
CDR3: CASSLGTLTNYGYTF
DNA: TGTGCCAGCAGCTTAGGGACACTTACTAACTATGGCTACACCTTC

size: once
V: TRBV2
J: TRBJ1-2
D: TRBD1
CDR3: CASRVQGVNYGYTF
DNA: TGTGCCAGCAGGGTACAGGGGGTCAACTATGGCTACACCTTC

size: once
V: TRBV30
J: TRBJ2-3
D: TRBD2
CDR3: CARYGGAPDTQYF
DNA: TGTGCCCGGTACGGGGGGGCCCCGGATACGCAGTATTTT

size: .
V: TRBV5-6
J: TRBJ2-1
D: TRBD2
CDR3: CASSWGLAGVRNEQFF
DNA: TGTGCCAGCAGCTGGGGACTAGCGGGGGTGCGGAATGAGCAGTTCTTC

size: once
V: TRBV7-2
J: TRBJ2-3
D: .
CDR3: CASSRAARSQYF
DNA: TGTGCCAGCAGTAGAGCGGCCCGGTCCCAGTATTTT

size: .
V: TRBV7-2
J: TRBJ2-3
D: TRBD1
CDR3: CASSPRQGRTDTQYF
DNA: TGTGCCAGCAGCCCTCGACAGGGCCGCACAGATACGCAGTATTTT